The rows below give T cell receptor beta chains drawn from one sample of a study of Graves' ophthalmopathy and Graves' hyperthyroidism. TCRdb itself ran the multiplex PCR reads through MiXCR, one entry per CDR3 protein. The table records about 740,000 distinct CDR3 sequences, roughly 41% of them present only once. Sequencing was performed on peripheral blood. The origin of the receptors is an adult man with Graves' ophthalmopathy. Both conserved end residues are part of each CDR3. D genes are given only for firm matches. Size is stated for part of the rows, as once, few or many counts, or as a class when the clone is expanded.

v_gene: TRBV10-3
j_gene: TRBJ2-5
abundance: .
d_gene: .
CDR3aa: CAISATNQETQYF
CDR3nt: TGTGCCATCAGCGCGACCAACCAAGAGACCCAGTACTTC

v_gene: TRBV20-1
j_gene: TRBJ1-2
abundance: many
d_gene: TRBD1
CDR3aa: CSARMNQGAYTF
CDR3nt: TGCAGTGCTAGAATGAATCAGGGGGCATACACCTTC

v_gene: TRBV9
j_gene: TRBJ1-1
abundance: many
d_gene: TRBD1
CDR3aa: CASSVDRVNTEAFF
CDR3nt: TGTGCCAGCAGCGTCGACAGGGTCAACACTGAAGCTTTCTTT

v_gene: TRBV7-9
j_gene: TRBJ2-5
abundance: .
d_gene: TRBD2
CDR3aa: CASSLGTSGRKTQYF
CDR3nt: TGTGCCAGCAGCTTAGGGACTAGCGGGAGAAAGACCCAGTACTTC

v_gene: TRBV20-1
j_gene: TRBJ2-5
abundance: many
d_gene: .
CDR3aa: CSARGGRETQYF
CDR3nt: TGCAGTGCTAGAGGGGGGCGGGAGACCCAGTACTTC

v_gene: TRBV20-1
j_gene: TRBJ2-7
abundance: few
d_gene: .
CDR3aa: CSVFPGKREQYF
CDR3nt: TGCAGTGTTTTTCCAGGGAAGAGAGAGCAGTACTTC

v_gene: TRBV20-1
j_gene: TRBJ1-2
abundance: many
d_gene: .
CDR3aa: CSAREGVGSGYTF
CDR3nt: TGCAGTGCTAGAGAAGGAGTGGGTTCCGGCTACACCTTC

v_gene: TRBV24-1
j_gene: TRBJ1-5
abundance: .
d_gene: .
CDR3aa: CASSPRTRGLDQPQHF
CDR3nt: TGTGCCAGCAGCCCCCGGACCCGGGGCCTGGATCAGCCCCAGCATTTT

v_gene: TRBV30
j_gene: TRBJ2-7
abundance: .
d_gene: .
CDR3aa: CAWSVDRHYEQYF
CDR3nt: TGTGCCTGGAGTGTAGACAGACACTACGAGCAGTACTTC

v_gene: TRBV19
j_gene: TRBJ2-2
abundance: few
d_gene: .
CDR3aa: CASSVWEVGTGELFF
CDR3nt: TGTGCCAGTAGTGTTTGGGAAGTCGGCACCGGGGAGCTGTTTTTT

v_gene: TRBV25-1
j_gene: TRBJ2-2
abundance: .
d_gene: .
CDR3aa: CASRGTAGELFF
CDR3nt: TGTGCCAGCAGGGGTACGGCCGGGGAGCTGTTTTTT

v_gene: TRBV7-9
j_gene: TRBJ2-7
abundance: .
d_gene: TRBD2
CDR3aa: CASSPPNPGSGRSTYEQYF
CDR3nt: TGTGCCAGCAGCCCACCCAACCCGGGTAGCGGGAGGTCAACCTACGAGCAGTACTTC

v_gene: TRBV19
j_gene: TRBJ1-5
abundance: few
d_gene: .
CDR3aa: CASSMAPISNQPQHF
CDR3nt: TGTGCCAGTAGTATGGCGCCTATTAGCAATCAGCCCCAGCATTTT

v_gene: TRBV15
j_gene: TRBJ2-7
abundance: many
d_gene: .
CDR3aa: CATSRVAYPVEEQYF
CDR3nt: TGTGCCACCAGCAGGGTAGCATATCCGGTCGAAGAGCAGTACTTC

v_gene: TRBV7-8
j_gene: TRBJ2-2
abundance: few
d_gene: .
CDR3aa: CASSLSQGLTGELFF
CDR3nt: TGTGCCAGCAGCTTAAGCCAGGGGCTCACCGGGGAGCTGTTTTTT

v_gene: TRBV10-3
j_gene: TRBJ1-6
abundance: many
d_gene: TRBD1
CDR3aa: CAIGGQGNSPLHF
CDR3nt: TGTGCCATCGGCGGACAGGGTAATTCACCCCTCCACTTT

v_gene: TRBV7-3
j_gene: TRBJ2-6
abundance: many
d_gene: .
CDR3aa: CASSLSPRGANVLTF
CDR3nt: TGTGCCAGCAGCTTGTCCCCCCGTGGGGCCAACGTCCTGACTTTC

v_gene: TRBV25-1
j_gene: TRBJ2-7
abundance: .
d_gene: .
CDR3aa: CASSVGREQYF
CDR3nt: TGTGCCAGCAGTGTAGGGCGCGAGCAGTACTTC

v_gene: TRBV29-1
j_gene: TRBJ2-2
abundance: .
d_gene: .
CDR3aa: CSASEGSAGELFF
CDR3nt: TGCAGTGCTAGCGAGGGAAGCGCCGGGGAGCTGTTTTTT

v_gene: TRBV25-1
j_gene: TRBJ1-3
abundance: .
d_gene: .
CDR3aa: CASSESLSGNTIYF
CDR3nt: TGTGCCAGCAGTGAAAGTCTCAGCGGAAACACCATATATTTT

v_gene: TRBV7-3
j_gene: TRBJ2-5
abundance: .
d_gene: .
CDR3aa: CASSHEPGKETQYF
CDR3nt: TGTGCCAGCAGTCACGAGCCCGGAAAAGAGACCCAGTACTTC

v_gene: TRBV10-3
j_gene: TRBJ2-3
abundance: few
d_gene: .
CDR3aa: CAISVTGGGTDTQYF
CDR3nt: TGTGCCATCAGTGTCACAGGGGGGGGCACAGATACGCAGTATTTT

v_gene: TRBV5-1
j_gene: TRBJ2-7
abundance: many
d_gene: .
CDR3aa: CASTGDGTYEQYF
CDR3nt: TGCGCCAGCACCGGGGACGGAACCTACGAGCAGTACTTC

v_gene: TRBV25-1
j_gene: TRBJ1-5
abundance: many
d_gene: .
CDR3aa: CASSLDQGGNQPQHF
CDR3nt: TGTGCCAGCAGCCTTGATCAGGGAGGGAATCAGCCCCAGCATTTT

v_gene: TRBV7-9
j_gene: TRBJ1-2
abundance: many
d_gene: TRBD1
CDR3aa: CASSPRTGGYGYTF
CDR3nt: TGTGCCAGCAGCCCTAGGACAGGCGGCTATGGCTACACCTTC

v_gene: TRBV25-1
j_gene: TRBJ2-2
abundance: few
d_gene: .
CDR3aa: CASSPSVTNTGELFF
CDR3nt: TGTGCCAGCAGTCCGTCAGTCACGAACACCGGGGAGCTGTTTTTT

v_gene: TRBV6-5
j_gene: TRBJ2-7
abundance: .
d_gene: .
CDR3aa: CASRRTTSIGEQYF
CDR3nt: TGTGCCAGCAGAAGAACCACTAGCATTGGCGAGCAGTACTTC

v_gene: TRBV7-9
j_gene: TRBJ2-2
abundance: .
d_gene: .
CDR3aa: CASDEGGGTGELFF
CDR3nt: TGTGCCAGCGATGAGGGGGGTGGAACCGGGGAGCTGTTTTTT

v_gene: TRBV7-9
j_gene: TRBJ1-5
abundance: .
d_gene: .
CDR3aa: CASSLGGGAQHF
CDR3nt: TGTGCCAGCAGCTTAGGAGGGGGAGCCCAGCATTTT

v_gene: TRBV4-2
j_gene: TRBJ2-7
abundance: .
d_gene: .
CDR3aa: CASSSTAQRSYEQYF
CDR3nt: TGTGCCAGCAGCTCGACGGCACAAAGGAGCTACGAGCAGTACTTC

v_gene: TRBV12-3/TRBV12-4
j_gene: TRBJ1-5
abundance: few
d_gene: .
CDR3aa: CASSFFLGTGAEAPQHF
CDR3nt: TGTGCCAGCAGTTTCTTCTTAGGGACGGGGGCAGAGGCGCCCCAGCATTTT

v_gene: TRBV10-3
j_gene: TRBJ1-1
abundance: many
d_gene: .
CDR3aa: CASSRDTMNTEAFF
CDR3nt: TGTGCCAGCAGTAGGGACACGATGAACACTGAAGCTTTCTTT

v_gene: TRBV7-9
j_gene: TRBJ1-1
abundance: once
d_gene: .
CDR3aa: CASSLGVTNTEAFF
CDR3nt: TGTGCCAGCAGCTTGGGGGTGACGAACACTGAAGCTTTCTTT

v_gene: TRBV20-1
j_gene: TRBJ1-2
abundance: many
d_gene: .
CDR3aa: CSAQGSENYGYTF
CDR3nt: TGCAGTGCTCAGGGATCTGAAAACTATGGCTACACCTTC

v_gene: TRBV5-5
j_gene: TRBJ2-7
abundance: few
d_gene: .
CDR3aa: CASSLSPAGSYEQYF
CDR3nt: TGTGCCAGCAGCTTGTCTCCGGCAGGATCCTACGAGCAGTACTTC

v_gene: TRBV27
j_gene: TRBJ2-7
abundance: .
d_gene: .
CDR3aa: CASSFRARNYEQYF
CDR3nt: TGTGCCAGCAGTTTCAGGGCGCGCAACTACGAGCAGTACTTC

v_gene: TRBV4-2
j_gene: TRBJ2-2
abundance: few
d_gene: .
CDR3aa: CASSQVIGTNTGELFF
CDR3nt: TGTGCCAGCAGCCAAGTGATCGGTACGAACACCGGGGAGCTGTTTTTT

v_gene: TRBV29-1
j_gene: TRBJ1-5
abundance: few
d_gene: TRBD1
CDR3aa: CSVAGGGQPQHF
CDR3nt: TGCAGCGTTGCAGGGGGCGGCCAGCCCCAGCATTTT

v_gene: TRBV7-9
j_gene: TRBJ2-7
abundance: few
d_gene: .
CDR3aa: CASSLEASLEQYF
CDR3nt: TGTGCCAGCAGCTTGGAGGCCAGCCTCGAGCAGTACTTC